This passage covers 9 T cell receptor beta chains from one sample sequenced in a study of blood T cell repertoires in COVID-19. Method: immunoSEQ multiplex PCR; TCRdb's copy keeps in-frame clones and lacks some. The repertoire holds a few hundred thousand clones, just over 90% seen once, with 0.7% to 0.95% in the top ten. The sequencing sample was made of PBMCs or T cells enriched from blood (not recorded which). All receptors derive from a woman aged 40-49 years who had been exposed to COVID-19.

This chain uses TRBV7-2 with TRBJ2-1; 11 nucleotides match TRBD2. V lost 6 bases, J lost 4 bases, and 5 bases stayed unmatched. CDR1 is SGHTA and CDR2 is FQGNSA in the germline V gene. The CDR3 spans 15 residues. The CDR3, as DNA: TGTGCCAGCAGACCCACTAGCGGGGGTTACAATGAGCAGTTCTTC. Encoded protein: CASRPTSGGYNEQFF.

The chain recombines TRBV19 with TRBJ2-3; 9 positions match TRBD1. From germline, CDR1 is LNHDA and CDR2 SQIVND (reference sequence). Trimming removed 6 bases from V and 7 bases from J; junction bases left unmatched: 8. CDR3 length equals 14 residues. For the CDR3, the DNA is TGTGCCAGTAGCACGGACAGGGGCGCGAATACGCAGTATTTT. Protein: CASSTDRGANTQYF.

This chain connects TRBV5-1 to TRBJ1-2; 8 nucleotides match TRBD1. The junction had 7 bases not matched to a gene; V was cut back by 4 bases and J by 5 bases. CDR3 length equals 14 residues. The germline V gene encodes CDR1 SGHRS and CDR2 YFSETQ. Here the CDR3 DNA reads TGCGCCAGCAGCAGTCCGGGACAGGTATATGGCTACACCTTC. It yields the protein CASSSPGQVYGYTF.

The chain uses TRBV29-1 and TRBJ1-1; weak D call: TRBD1 (5 bases). Germline V gene sequence: CDR1 SQVTM, CDR2 ANQGSEA. The CDR3 is 14 amino acids. Trimming pared 7 bases from V and 5 bases from J, leaving 20 bases between. CDR3 residues: CSASFAGKTTEAFF. CDR3 coding DNA: TGCAGCGCCTCCTTTGCAGGGAAGACGACTGAAGCTTTCTTT. The variable domain in full, with the rest retrieved from reference TRBV29-1 and TRBJ1-1, is SAVISQKPSRDICQRGTSLTIQCQVDSQVTMMFWYRQQPGQSLTLIATANQGSEATYESGFVIDKFPISRPNLTFSTLTVSNMSPEDSSIYLCSASFAGKTTEAFFGQGTRLTVV.

The chain joins TRBV29-1 to TRBJ1-2, with 7 bases identical to TRBD1. The CDR3 consists of 12 residues. V shed 5 bases, J shed 4 bases, and the junction held 4 bases outside the gene matches. Germline CDR1 SQVTM, CDR2 ANQGSEA. The CDR3 DNA is TGCAGCGTTTCCACAGGGGTCTATGGCTACACCTTC. Its protein product is CSVSTGVYGYTF.

This clone was seen more than once but under ten times. The chain employs TRBV5-1 and TRBJ1-6; 7 bases are a match to TRBD1. With V trimmed by 0 bases and J by 7 bases, 4 bases remained unmatched. This CDR3 is built from 15 residues. Per the germline V gene, CDR1 is SGHRS and CDR2 is YFSETQ. In DNA, the CDR3 is TGCGCCAGCAGCTTGGGACAGGGTGAGAATTCACCCCTCCACTTT. Its translation: CASSLGQGENSPLHF.

The rearrangement joins TRBV5-6 to TRBJ1-2; TRBD1 agrees at 9 bases. Germline values: CDR1 SGHDT, CDR2 YYEEEE. This CDR3 has 17 residues. The V and J ends lost 0 bases and 4 bases, in that order; junction bases with no gene match: 10. The chain's CDR3 is CASSLAGQGLGFYGYTF. CDR3 DNA: TGTGCCAGCAGCTTGGCCGGACAGGGGTTGGGGTTCTATGGCTACACCTTC.

The rearrangement links TRBV5-8 to TRBJ1-1, with 8 bases aligning to TRBD1. The CDR3 length is 14 residues. The V gene end was trimmed by 4 bases and the J gene end by 1 base; junction bases not matched to a gene: 3. The V gene's germline CDR1 is SGHTS and CDR2 YDEGEE. In DNA form, the CDR3 reads TGTGCCAGCAGCCTGGGACAGGAGAACACTGAAGCTTTCTTT. This translates into CASSLGQENTEAFF.

CDR3 protein: CASTRAGGRETQYF. DNA of the CDR3: TGTGCCAGCACGAGAGCGGGGGGTAGAGAGACCCAGTACTTC. This chain uses TRBV6-5 with TRBJ2-5; TRBD2 matches at 9 bases. The length of the CDR3 is 14 residues. Per the germline V gene, CDR1 is MNHEY and CDR2 is SVGAGI. V gave up 7 bases and J gave up 4 bases; unmatched junction bases: 7.